This passage covers 29 T cell receptor beta chains from one sample sequenced in a study of kidney transplant recipient with SARS-CoV-2 infection. MiXCR was run by TCRdb on the reads, yielding one entry per CDR3 protein. The repertoire includes roughly 250,000 distinct CDR3 sequences, 25% to 30% of them detected once, and more than 6.5% sits in the top ten. The sample consisted of a blood sample, taken at baseline and on roughly day 110 from a kidney transplant recipient. Every receptor here comes from a male patient between 25 and 40 years old who had COVID-19 and was a kidney transplant recipient. The graft donor may have contributed some T cells.

Comment on this clonotype: Likely a read error: the CDR3 ends without its conserved phenylalanine or tryptophan. This chain joins TRBV10-2 and TRBJ2-5, with 8 bases identical to TRBD1. This CDR3 is built from 12 residues. Germline V gene data show CDR1 as WSHSY and CDR2 as SAAADI. The CDR3: CATSTGEETQYL. CDR3 nucleotides: TGTGCCACCTCGACAGGGGAAGAGACCCAGTACCTC.

This clonotype was observed many times. The chain combines TRBV7-2 with TRBJ1-1, with D unresolved. CDR3 size: 13 residues. Germline CDR1 reads SGHTA; CDR2 reads FQGNSA. V lost 4 bases to trimming and J lost 1 base, with 7 bases between them. CDR3: CASSSGWNTEAFF. DNA of the CDR3: TGTGCCAGCAGCTCCGGATGGAACACTGAAGCTTTCTTT.

This rearrangement joins TRBV18 to TRBJ2-6; D is ambiguous. The CDR3 loop spans 17 amino acids. The V end lost 2 bases, the J end lost 0 bases, and 11 bases lay between the germline ends. Germline CDR1 KGHSH, CDR2 LQKENI. For the CDR3, the DNA is TGTGCCAGCTCACCAGCCCGCGGTAGCTCTGGGGCCAACGTCCTGACTTTC. Translation: CASSPARGSSGANVLTF.

This clonotype was found many times. The rearrangement links TRBV7-8 to TRBJ1-2, with D hard to call. Germline values: CDR1 SGHVS, CDR2 FQNEAQ. This CDR3 comprises 17 residues. The V end lost 5 bases, the J end lost 4 bases, and 23 bases lay between the germline ends. CDR3 sequence: CASSRPMFTRKTYGYTF. The CDR3 DNA reads TGTGCCAGCAGCCGCCCAATGTTTACCCGAAAGACCTATGGCTACACCTTC.

This clonotype was counted ten times or more. V is TRBV10-1 and J is TRBJ1-2; D not resolved. Germline V CDR1 and CDR2: WNHNN, SYGVQD (reference sequence). CDR3 length equals 17 residues. V gave up 5 bases and J gave up 4 bases, with 23 bases separating them. The CDR3 DNA sequence: TGCGCCAGCAGTCTCGTGGGAAGATCGCGAAAGACCTATGGCTACACCTTC. Translation gives CASSLVGRSRKTYGYTF.

The chain has TRBV5-1 and TRBJ2-5, with D perhaps TRBD1 (6 bases). Trimming cost V 0 bases and J 5 bases, with 23 bases left between them. Germline CDR1 reads SGHRS; CDR2 reads YFSETQ. This CDR3 is 18 amino acids long. CDR3 sequence: CASSLAFTSGRGRETQYF. In nucleotides, the CDR3 is TGCGCCAGCAGCTTGGCCTTCACAAGCGGCAGGGGCAGGGAGACCCAGTACTTC.

This clonotype was recorded many times. The DNA is omitted, as the CDR3 cannot be located on it reliably, and the CDR3 follows TCRdb's listing. The V and J genes are TRBV7-5 and TRBJ1-2. TRBV7-5 is shown as a pseudogene. The CDR3 extends over 19 residues, inclusive of both ends. This CDR3 reads CISVPERAYEVGKTYGYTF.

With regard to this clonotype: A much larger clonotype is one base distant, so this may be a read error. The chain carries TRBV4-1 and TRBJ2-1; 7 bases fit TRBD1. V was clipped by 1 base and J by 10 bases; unmatched bases: 7. This CDR3 is 14 amino acids long. Germline values: CDR1 MGHRA, CDR2 YSYEKL. Here the CDR3 DNA reads TGCGCCAGCAGCCAAGGGGCTCGACAGGGAGAGCAGTTCTTC. As protein: CASSQGARQGEQFF.

At least ten counts were recorded for this clonotype. The chain uses TRBV5-6 and TRBJ2-5; no firm D call. The germline CDR1 and CDR2 sequences are SGHDT and YYEEEE. The CDR3 covers 13 residues. Trimming left V 4 bases short and J 1 base short, with 8 bases between. The CDR3 DNA sequence: TGTGCCAGCAGCCTATTCTCCCAAGAGACCCAGTACTTC. This codes for CASSLFSQETQYF.

This clonotype was seen many times. The chain carries TRBV6-5 and TRBJ2-5; D not resolved. The V end was cut by 2 bases, the J end by 4 bases, with 17 bases between. This CDR3 has 16 residues. Germline V CDR1 and CDR2: MNHEY, SVGAGI. The CDR3 reads CASSYGPAVGRETQYF. CDR3 nucleotides: TGTGCCAGCAGTTACGGTCCCGCAGTCGGCCGAGAGACCCAGTACTTC.

Comment on this clonotype: Being one base from a much bigger clone, this may be a read error. The genes are TRBV19 and TRBJ1-2; D perhaps matches TRBD1 (6 bases). Trimming shortened V by 6 bases and J by 3 bases, and 14 bases separated the two germline ends. The CDR3 length is 14 residues. Germline CDR1 reads LNHDA; CDR2 reads SQIVND (reference sequence). The CDR3 DNA sequence: TGTGCCAGTAGACGGACGGCAGGGGACTATGGCTACACCTTC. It translates to CASRRTAGDYGYTF. Supplemented by reference TRBV19 and TRBJ1-2, the full variable domain reads DGGITQSPKYLFRKEGQNVTLSCEQNLNHDAMYWYRQDPGQGLRLIYYSQIVNDFQKGDIAEGYSVSREKKESFPLTVTSAQKNPTAFYLCASRRTAGDYGYTFGSGTRLTVV.

There are many counts of this clonotype. The chain joins TRBV28 to TRBJ2-5; D gene ambiguous. This CDR3 is built from 11 residues. CDR1 MDHEN and CDR2 SYDVKM come from the germline V gene. The ends were cut back, 3 bases at V and 4 bases at J, with 3 bases in the middle. The CDR3 region has the DNA TGTGCCAGCAGTTTTCGAGAGACCCAGTACTTC. Its translation is CASSFRETQYF.

Turning to this clonotype: An end of the junction differs from the germline gene, which may be a read error. This chain links TRBV5-1 with TRBJ1-1; TRBD1 might be the D (5 bases). The germline V gene encodes CDR1 SGHRS and CDR2 YFSETQ. The CDR3 contains 17 residues. CDR3 nucleotide sequence: TGCGCCAGCAGCCCCGAGGGACTAGAAGGCACCAACACTGAAGCTTCCTTT. Amino acid sequence: CASSPEGLEGTNTEASF.

This clonotype was observed at least ten times. V and J are TRBV3-1 and TRBJ2-5; D call uncertain. The length of the CDR3 is 17 residues. Trimming pared 3 bases from V and 5 bases from J, leaving 22 bases between. Per germline, CDR1 LGHDT and CDR2 YNNKEL (reference sequence). The CDR3 nucleotides read TGTGCCAGCAGCCAGGGTTCTCCCATTTCTTTCTCTGAGACCCAGTACTTC. This codes for CASSQGSPISFSETQYF.

In its sample, this clonotype was seen a few times. The chain joins TRBV10-2 to TRBJ1-2; D remains unclear. Germline V gives CDR1 WSHSY, CDR2 SAAADI. The V and J ends lost 5 bases and 4 bases respectively, with 23 bases between them. The CDR3 length is 17 residues. The CDR3: CASSRRCTSRKTYGYTF. The CDR3 DNA follows: TGCGCCAGCAGTCGAAGGTGCACTTCTAGAAAGACCTATGGCTACACCTTC.

In the case of this clonotype: A much larger clone differs from this one at a single base, so this may be a read error. The chain combines TRBV19 with TRBJ2-1; no firm D call. The CDR3 consists of 13 residues. Germline V lookup: CDR1 LNHDA, CDR2 SQIVND (reference sequence). Trimming left V 8 bases short and J 10 bases short, with 18 bases between. DNA of the CDR3: TGTGCCAGTGGTCGCGACCCCTCGCGCGAGCAGTTCTTC. Translating it yields CASGRDPSREQFF.

This clonotype showed up many times. In nucleotides, the CDR3 is TGTGCCAGCAGTTGGCCAGAGGGAGGGATGAACACTGAAGCTTTCTTT. Its protein product is CASSWPEGGMNTEAFF. This chain links TRBV6-2 or TRBV6-3 with TRBJ1-1; D call uncertain. This CDR3 comprises 16 residues. Trimming shortened V by 4 bases and J by 0 bases, and 15 bases separated the two germline ends. Looked up from germline, CDR1 is MNHEY and CDR2 is SVGEGT.

The gene calls are TRBV7-8 and TRBJ2-7; TRBD2 matches at 12 bases. Germline-derived CDR1 and CDR2 are SGHVS and FQNEAQ. The junction had 5 bases not matched to a gene; V was cut back by 3 bases and J by 2 bases. The CDR3 consists of 16 residues. The CDR3 DNA follows: TGTGCCAGCAGCTTGTTGACTAGCGGGAGTACCTACGAGCAGTACTTC. Its translation is CASSLLTSGSTYEQYF.

V and J are TRBV7-2 and TRBJ1-1; no firm D call. Germline V gene sequence: CDR1 SGHTA, CDR2 FQGNSA. The CDR3 runs 12 residues. With 4 bases removed from V and 4 bases from J, the gap between germline ends came to 7 bases. CDR3 sequence reads: CASSSVSTEAFF. The CDR3 DNA is TGTGCCAGCAGCTCAGTGAGCACTGAAGCTTTCTTT.

On this clonotype: The germline gene is not matched at one end of the junction; a read error may be the cause. The chain couples TRBV28 to TRBJ2-3; no firm D call. CDR1 MDHEN and CDR2 SYDVKM come from the germline V gene. CDR3 length: 17 residues. CDR3 coding DNA: TGTGCCGGCAGTTCACTCTCGGCCCGATTAGGCACAGATACGCAGTATTTT. Protein sequence: CAGSSLSARLGTDTQYF.

This clonotype was detected ten times or more. The rearrangement joins TRBV7-9 to TRBJ2-5; perhaps TRBD1 as D (6 bases). This CDR3 comprises 15 residues. The germline V and J ends were trimmed by 4 bases and 1 base, with 13 bases remaining between them. CDR1 is SEHNR and CDR2 is FQNEAQ in the germline V gene (reference sequence). The CDR3 nucleotides are TGTGCCAGCAGCTCCCCTCAGGACAGCCAAGAGACCCAGTACTTC. The encoded protein is CASSSPQDSQETQYF.

In this sample, this clonotype turned up many times. V usage is TRBV18 and J usage is TRBJ2-7; 14 bases align to TRBD2. Germline lookup yields CDR1 KGHSH and CDR2 LQKENI. This CDR3 is 18 amino acids long. V lost 3 bases, J lost 4 bases, and 11 bases stayed unmatched. CDR3 DNA: TGTGCCAGCTCACCGTTGGCGACTAGCGGGAGGGCACCTTACGAGCAGTACTTC. Encoded protein: CASSPLATSGRAPYEQYF. Full variable domain (missing parts from reference TRBV18 and TRBJ2-7): NAGVMQNPRHLVRRRGQEARLRCSPMKGHSHVYWYRQLPEEGLKFMVYLQKENIIDESGMPKERFSAEFPKEGPSILRIQQVVRGDSAAYFCASSPLATSGRAPYEQYFGPGTRLTVT.

This clonotype has ten or more counts. This rearrangement joins TRBV28 to TRBJ1-3; 7 positions agree with TRBD1. The CDR3 runs 14 residues. Germline CDR1 MDHEN, CDR2 SYDVKM. The V segment lost 7 bases and the J segment 4 bases; nucleotides outside the gene matches: 7. The CDR3 region is CASTDRARGNTIYF. Written as DNA, the CDR3 is TGTGCCAGCACTGACAGGGCCAGGGGAAACACCATATATTTT.

In the case of this clonotype: A clone one base away is much larger, so this may be a read error. This rearrangement joins TRBV24-1 to TRBJ2-5, with 8 bases lining up with TRBD1. The DNA end is more similar to TRBJ2-7, so the J call may be wrong. Germline CDR1 reads KGHDR; CDR2 reads SFDVKD. The CDR3 has 15 residues. CDR3 DNA: TGTGCCGCCAGTGACCCAGGACAGGGATCCAACGAGCAGTACTTC. Translating it yields CAASDPGQGSNEQYF.

For this clonotype: A read error is possible here, since a much larger clone lies one base away. V is TRBV10-3 and J is TRBJ2-7; D remains unclear. V dropped 8 bases and J dropped 5 bases, with 10 bases sitting between them. The CDR3 is made up of 11 amino acids. Per the germline V gene, CDR1 is ENHRY and CDR2 is SYGVKD. CDR3 in DNA: TGTGCCATCGGGCTCGCCGACGAGCAGTACTTC. Translation: CAIGLADEQYF.

This clonotype showed up many times. The V call is TRBV5-1, the J call TRBJ1-6; D not resolved. The CDR3 has 13 residues. Germline V gene sequence: CDR1 SGHRS, CDR2 YFSETQ. The V and J ends lost 7 bases and 3 bases respectively, with 8 bases between them. The CDR3 region has the DNA TGCGCCAGCCTAGGTCTCTATAATTCACCCCTCCACTTT. This encodes CASLGLYNSPLHF.

This clonotype was observed at least ten times. V gene TRBV12-3 or TRBV12-4 combines with J gene TRBJ1-2, with D uncertain. V was clipped by 5 bases and J by 4 bases, with 23 bases between them. CDR3 size: 17 residues. Here the CDR3 DNA reads TGTGCCAGCAGTGGCGTAAGCACAGCAGGAAAGACCTATGGCTACACCTTC. Encoded protein: CASSGVSTAGKTYGYTF.

This clonotype was seen many times. The V gene is TRBV19, the J gene TRBJ1-1; 7 bases align to TRBD1. This CDR3 is 14 amino acids long. The germline gives CDR1 LNHDA, CDR2 SQIVND (reference sequence). J was trimmed by 6 bases and V by 8 bases; bases with no gene match: 12. The CDR3 bases are TGTGCCAGTCAAACAGGGGCCGGGGTATCTGAAGCTTTCTTT. Its protein is CASQTGAGVSEAFF.

As to this clonotype: A much bigger clone sits one base away, suggesting this may be a read error. This sequence joins TRBV7-2 and TRBJ1-2; D is unresolved. The CDR3 is made up of 17 amino acids. Germline loops: CDR1 SGHTA, CDR2 FQGNSA. The CDR3 loop is CASSVASRDGKTHGYTF. The CDR3 DNA sequence: TGTGCCAGCAGCGTAGCAAGCAGAGACGGAAAGACCCATGGCTACACCTTC.